The T cell receptor beta chain described here comes from a study of T-cell reconstitution after alpha-beta-depleted transplantation in children. Preparation of the TCRbeta library was carried out with unique molecular identifiers. TCRdb recomputed calls from the PCR reads with MiXCR, one row per CDR3 protein. The sample includes around 800,000 distinct CDR3 sequences, about 15% of them seen just once. As concerns this clonotype: This sequence may be a read error, since a much larger clone differs from it by one base.

Between the trimmed V and J ends, which lost 3 bases and 3 bases, there was a span of 9 bases. There are 13 residues in the CDR3. Germline-derived CDR1 and CDR2 are DFQATT and SNEGSKA (reference sequence). V is TRBV20-1 and J is TRBJ2-4; D remains unclear. Sequenced material: PBMCs, mostly from graft donor cells, taken 360 days after TCRalphabeta/CD19-depleted stem cell transplant. The origin of this receptor is a male patient aged 10 to 17 who had a stem cell transplant for acute lymphoblastic leukemia, so the T cells may come from the graft donor. CDR3 sequence (DNA): TGCAGTGCTAGCGCAGGAGACAAAAACATTCAGTACTTC. Translating it yields CSASAGDKNIQYF.